The 27 T cell receptor beta chains in this list originate from one sample, sequenced in a study of T-cell reconstitution after alpha-beta-depleted transplantation in children. A TCRbeta library incorporating unique molecular identifiers was prepared. TCRdb ran MiXCR on the PCR reads and lists one entry per CDR3 protein. The sample has approximately 220,000 distinct CDR3 sequences, approximately 17% seen once. Sequencing used PBMCs, mostly from graft donor cells, obtained 360 days after TCRalphabeta/CD19-depleted stem cell transplant. These receptors were collected from a male patient aged 2 to 9 who had a stem cell transplant for acute lymphoblastic leukemia, so the T cells may come from the graft donor.

The J gene is TRBJ1-3, the V gene TRBV12-3 or TRBV12-4, with D tentatively TRBD1 (5 bases). Trimming removed 6 bases from V and 7 bases from J, with 13 bases in between. The CDR3 totals 13 residues. In nucleotides, the CDR3 is TGTGCCAGCAGCCCCTCGGGGCGGAACACCATATATTTT. This sequence encodes CASSPSGRNTIYF.

This rearrangement joins TRBV3-1 to TRBJ2-3; 8 positions match TRBD2. CDR3 length: 16 residues. CDR1 and CDR2 from the germline V gene are LGHDT and YNNKEL (reference sequence). J gave up 6 bases and V 0 bases, and 8 bases lay outside the gene matches. DNA for the CDR3: TGTGCCAGCAGCCAAGATCAAGGACTAGCATCCGATACGCAGTATTTT. Amino acids: CASSQDQGLASDTQYF.

This clonotype was seen a handful of times. The CDR3 DNA reads as TGTGCCAGCAGTTCGAGTCGGGGGCTCCCGATAATGAACACTGAAGCTTTCTTT. This sequence encodes CASSSSRGLPIMNTEAFF. The chain employs TRBV6-2 or TRBV6-3 and TRBJ1-1, with a tentative D call TRBD1 (6 bases). With 4 bases removed from V and 0 bases from J, the gap between germline ends came to 21 bases. CDR3 size: 18 residues. Per germline, CDR1 MNHEY and CDR2 SVGEGT.

Comment on this clonotype: Because it lacks the conserved phenylalanine or tryptophan at the end, this CDR3 is likely a read error. The rearrangement uses TRBV5-5 and TRBJ1-3; D is ambiguous. The length of the CDR3 is 13 residues. Trimming shortened V by 3 bases and J by 3 bases, and 7 bases separated the two germline ends. The germline CDR1 and CDR2 sequences are SGHKS and YYEKEE (reference sequence). CDR3: CASSSPVGNTIYI. The CDR3 DNA reads as TGTGCCAGCAGCTCTCCAGTTGGAAACACCATATATATT.

The V call is TRBV6-5, the J call TRBJ2-7; D may be TRBD1 (5 bases). The V gene lost 5 bases and the J gene lost 2 bases, with 13 bases spanning the gap. CDR3 size: 14 residues. Germline CDR1 and CDR2: MNHEY and SVGAGI. The CDR3 DNA sequence: TGTGCCAGCAGTAGACAGTCACCGGCCTACGAGCAGTACTTC. Protein product: CASSRQSPAYEQYF.

This clonotype was counted between two and nine times. The CDR3 nucleotides are TGCAGCGTTGAGACCGGGACTAGCGGGGGGGCCGACGAGCAGTACTTC. As protein: CSVETGTSGGADEQYF. V usage is TRBV29-1 and J usage is TRBJ2-7, with TRBD2 matching over 16 bases. V shed 3 bases and J 5 bases; nucleotides not matched to a gene: 7. Germline V gene sequence: CDR1 SQVTM, CDR2 ANQGSEA. This CDR3 comprises 16 residues.

V is TRBV20-1 and J is TRBJ2-7, with D possibly matching TRBD1 (6 bases). From germline, CDR1 is DFQATT and CDR2 SNEGSKA (reference sequence). The V end lost 3 bases, the J end lost 7 bases, and 13 bases lay between the germline ends. CDR3 size: 12 residues. The CDR3 sequence: CSARTGAREQYF. CDR3 DNA: TGCAGTGCTAGGACAGGCGCTAGGGAGCAGTACTTC.

CDR3 nucleotides: TGCAGCGTTGATGGTTCCGCGGGAGCTAACTATGGCTACACCTTC. This encodes CSVDGSAGANYGYTF. This rearrangement joins TRBV29-1 to TRBJ1-2; no clear D gene. The CDR3 sequence is 15 residues long. The germline V and J ends were trimmed by 3 bases and 0 bases, with 14 bases remaining between them. From germline, CDR1 is SQVTM and CDR2 ANQGSEA.

This sequence joins TRBV7-2 and TRBJ2-3; no firm D call. V gave up 5 bases and J gave up 11 bases, with 14 bases separating them. Germline V CDR1 and CDR2: SGHTA, FQGNSA. The CDR3 runs to 12 residues. CDR3 sequence (DNA): TGTGCCAGCAGCCCCTCGGCAGTGGAGCAGTATTTT. Its protein is CASSPSAVEQYF. The variable domain in full, with the rest retrieved from reference TRBV7-2 and TRBJ2-3, is GAGVSQSPSNKVTEKGKDVELRCDPISGHTALYWYRQSLGQGLEFLIYFQGNSAPDKSGLPSDRFSAERTGGSVSTLTIQRTQQEDSAVYLCASSPSAVEQYFGPGTRLTVL.

This clonotype was observed a handful of times. The genes are TRBV7-8 and TRBJ2-7, with no clear D. V was shortened by 5 bases and J by 5 bases, with 13 bases between the two germline ends. The CDR3 has 13 amino acids. The germline CDR1 and CDR2 sequences are SGHVS and FQNEAQ. DNA for the CDR3: TGTGCCAGCAGCACTCAGAGAGTCCACGAGCAGTACTTC. Translating it yields CASSTQRVHEQYF.

This clonotype has ten or more counts. The rearrangement uses TRBV3-1 and TRBJ2-5; unclear D gene. The CDR3 runs 11 residues. From germline, CDR1 is LGHDT and CDR2 YNNKEL (reference sequence). V lost 0 bases, J lost 9 bases, and 5 bases lay in between. This chain's CDR3 is CASSQDAPQYF. In DNA form, the CDR3 reads TGTGCCAGCAGCCAAGATGCACCCCAGTACTTC.

The rearrangement uses TRBV4-3 and TRBJ1-4; 7 nucleotides align to TRBD1. CDR3 length equals 15 residues. Germline CDR1 LGHNA, CDR2 YSLEER. Trimming at V came to 4 bases and at J to 7 bases, leaving 9 bases not matched to a gene. The CDR3 bases are TGCGCCAGCAGCCGGGACAGAAAAGCAAGTGAAAAACTGTTTTTT. The encoded protein is CASSRDRKASEKLFF.

The chain has TRBV5-1 and TRBJ1-5; no firm D call. Per the germline V gene, CDR1 is SGHRS and CDR2 is YFSETQ. Trimming stripped 2 bases from V and 6 bases from J, with 9 bases between. CDR3 length: 13 residues. CDR3 nucleotide sequence: TGCGCCAGCAGCTTCAGTGGCAGTCAGCCCCAGCATTTT. Translated: CASSFSGSQPQHF. Full variable domain (rest looked up from reference TRBV5-1 and TRBJ1-5): KAGVTQTPRYLIKTRGQQVTLSCSPISGHRSVSWYQQTPGQGLQFLFEYFSETQRNKGNFPGRFSGRQFSNSRSEMNVSTLELGDSALYLCASSFSGSQPQHFGDGTRLSIL.

This clonotype showed up just a few times. The chain joins TRBV5-1 to TRBJ2-7; TRBD1 agrees at 7 bases. The CDR3 has 14 amino acids. Germline V CDR1 and CDR2: SGHRS, YFSETQ. Trimming at V came to 5 bases and at J to 2 bases, leaving 7 bases not matched to a gene. The CDR3 sequence: CASRTGTAPYEQYF. Here the CDR3 DNA reads TGCGCCAGCAGAACCGGGACAGCACCCTACGAGCAGTACTTC.

This clonotype appeared a few times. This chain connects TRBV11-2 to TRBJ2-4; D call uncertain. Per the germline V gene, CDR1 is SGHAT and CDR2 is FQNNGV. This CDR3 is 16 amino acids long. V dropped 5 bases and J dropped 0 bases, with 14 bases sitting between them. The CDR3 DNA follows: TGTGCCAGCAGCCCATTTTACAGCTTAGCCAAAAACATTCAGTACTTC. It yields the protein CASSPFYSLAKNIQYF.

This chain connects TRBV10-2 to TRBJ2-7, with 11 bases identical to TRBD2. The CDR3 covers 17 residues. With 4 bases clipped from V and 2 bases from J, the junction kept 10 bases outside the gene matches. In germline, CDR1 is WSHSY, CDR2 SAAADI. The CDR3 sequence is CASSASGLAESAYEQYF. The CDR3 region has the DNA TGCGCCAGCAGTGCCTCGGGACTAGCGGAATCTGCCTACGAGCAGTACTTC.

The J gene is TRBJ2-3, the V gene TRBV5-1; the match to TRBD1 covers 12 bases. The CDR3 totals 18 residues. Looked up from germline, CDR1 is SGHRS and CDR2 is YFSETQ. V lost 4 bases, J lost 4 bases, and 13 bases stayed unmatched. Here the CDR3 reads CASSRGTGGLAGPDTQYF. DNA for the CDR3: TGCGCCAGCAGCAGGGGGACAGGGGGCCTAGCGGGGCCAGATACGCAGTATTTT.

This clonotype has more than one count but fewer than ten. The chain links TRBV7-2 to TRBJ2-1; possibly TRBD2 for D (6 bases). CDR1 is SGHTA and CDR2 is FQGNSA in the germline V gene. V gave up 5 bases and J gave up 7 bases, with 15 bases separating them. CDR3 length equals 14 residues. DNA of the CDR3: TGTGCCAGCAGCATCCGAATACTAGCTAATGAGCAGTTCTTC. Residues: CASSIRILANEQFF.

The rearrangement joins TRBV20-1 to TRBJ2-1, with D possibly TRBD1 on 5 matching bases. V lost 1 base and J 2 bases, leaving 6 bases between the germline ends. The CDR3 contains 13 residues. Germline V gene lookup returns CDR1 DFQATT and CDR2 SNEGSKA (reference sequence). CDR3 coding DNA: TGCAGTGCTAGAGTGACAGCCTACAATGAGCAGTTCTTC. Amino acids: CSARVTAYNEQFF.

This clonotype was picked up a small number of times. This sequence joins TRBV5-1 and TRBJ1-1, with TRBD1 identical over 7 bases. The CDR3 extends over 18 amino acids. The junction had 15 bases not matched to a gene; V was cut back by 4 bases and J by 0 bases. Germline V CDR1 and CDR2: SGHRS, YFSETQ. The CDR3 nucleotides read TGCGCCAGCAGCCCCGGATCCGGGACAGTAGGGGTGAACACTGAAGCTTTCTTT. Protein product: CASSPGSGTVGVNTEAFF.

This clonotype was seen a few times. V gene TRBV7-2 combines with J gene TRBJ1-5; D gene unclear. The CDR3 has 14 amino acids. Trimming left V 1 base short and J 0 bases short, with 4 bases between. From germline, CDR1 is SGHTA and CDR2 FQGNSA. The CDR3: CASSLGASNQPQHF. In DNA, the CDR3 is TGTGCCAGCAGCTTAGGCGCTAGCAATCAGCCCCAGCATTTT.

The chain uses TRBV10-3 and TRBJ2-7; no clear D gene. V was cut by 6 bases and J by 3 bases, with 6 bases left in between. CDR1 and CDR2 (germline): ENHRY, SYGVKD. The CDR3 loop spans 11 amino acids. The CDR3 DNA is TGTGCCATCAGGGGCAGCTACGAGCAGTACTTC. Protein product: CAIRGSYEQYF.

This clonotype was picked up a small number of times. The V call is TRBV12-3 or TRBV12-4, the J call TRBJ1-1; TRBD1 matches at 8 bases. Germline trimming cut 7 bases from V and 6 bases from J; bases unmatched to any gene: 4. The CDR3 has 12 amino acids. This CDR3 reads CASKRQGPEAFF. For the CDR3, the DNA is TGTGCCAGCAAAAGACAGGGGCCTGAAGCTTTCTTT.

This clonotype was observed a few times. The V call is TRBV18, the J call TRBJ1-2; D gene ambiguous. Germline V gene sequence: CDR1 KGHSH, CDR2 LQKENI. The CDR3 covers 14 residues. Trimming shortened V by 3 bases and J by 8 bases, and 16 bases separated the two germline ends. The CDR3 protein is CASSPKEDAGGYTF. The CDR3 DNA is TGTGCCAGCTCACCGAAGGAGGATGCGGGCGGCTACACCTTC.

This clonotype showed up just a few times. The V call is TRBV7-9, the J call TRBJ2-7; D is ambiguous. With 6 bases removed from V and 2 bases from J, the gap between germline ends came to 14 bases. The CDR3 is 14 residues long. Germline lookup yields CDR1 SEHNR and CDR2 FQNEAQ (reference sequence). CDR3: CASSLRTSTYEQYF. CDR3 nucleotide sequence: TGTGCCAGCAGTCTCCGGACCTCCACCTACGAGCAGTACTTC.

This chain joins TRBV27 and TRBJ1-1; D call uncertain. This CDR3 has 19 amino acids. V lost 0 bases, J lost 3 bases, and 23 bases lay in between. Germline-derived CDR1 and CDR2 are MNHEY and SMNVEV (reference sequence). DNA for the CDR3: TGTGCCAGCAGTTTATCCCCGATTATCTGGCAGGACGGGGACACTGAAGCTTTCTTT. Amino acids: CASSLSPIIWQDGDTEAFF.

The chain combines TRBV20-1 with TRBJ1-2; 11 bases map to TRBD1. Trimming removed 6 bases from V and 5 bases from J; junction bases left unmatched: 5. In germline, CDR1 is DFQATT, CDR2 SNEGSKA (reference sequence). CDR3 length equals 13 residues. CDR3 DNA sequence: TGCAGTGCGGGACAGGGGGTAGTATATGGCTACACCTTC. Its protein product is CSAGQGVVYGYTF.